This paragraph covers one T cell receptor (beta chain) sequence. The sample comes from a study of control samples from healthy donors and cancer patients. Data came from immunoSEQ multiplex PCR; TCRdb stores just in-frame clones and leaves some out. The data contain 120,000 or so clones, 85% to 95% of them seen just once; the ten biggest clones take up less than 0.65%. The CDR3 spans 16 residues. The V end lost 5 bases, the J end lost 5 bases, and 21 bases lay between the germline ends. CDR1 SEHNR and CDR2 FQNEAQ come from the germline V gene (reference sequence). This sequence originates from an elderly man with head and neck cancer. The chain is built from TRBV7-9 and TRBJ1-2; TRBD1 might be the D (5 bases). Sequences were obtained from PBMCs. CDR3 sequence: CASSNSWDHRQYGYTF. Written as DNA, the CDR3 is TGTGCCAGCAGCAATTCCTGGGACCATCGCCAATATGGCTACACCTTC.